The following is a TCR beta chain sequence with its context. Its antigen specificity is not known. It has no much larger one-base neighbor in the sample; base qualities were not kept. This specimen comes from a study of metastatic and nonmetastatic thyroid tumors (dated by TCRdb to 2019 to 2021). Turning to the overall study: The researchers compared repertoires between peripheral blood samples and tumor or nodule tissue samples from patients with malignant or benign thyroid disease.

Results the study describes overall, beyond this receptor: In both blood and tumor samples, TCR beta diversity was reported to be significantly higher in malignant tumors than in benign nodules.

No patient had received any treatment before thyroid surgery. The study retrospectively analysed patient clinical samples collected from the early 2010s to the late 2010s using T-cell receptor beta sequencing. The CDR3 runs 16 amino acids, cysteine and phenylalanine included. CDR3 DNA is the only sequence kept; it has 48 bases, read in frame from the first base. Via the germline V gene, CDR1 is MDHEN and CDR2 SYDVKM. A distance of 18 bases separates the germline ends of V and J, which lose 5 bases and 4 bases respectively. The library was obtained by PCR. This sample was sequenced with an Illumina HiSeq 4000. The TCR beta-chain CDR3 region of each patient was profiled by high-throughput sequencing. The study's own analysis went as follows. Drawing on CDR3 differences between clinicopathological groups, the researchers built a classifier meant to tell apart patients with distant-metastatic papillary thyroid cancer. Repertoire diversity was assessed with the Shannon index, and tumor-blood repertoire similarity with the Morisita-Horn index. TCRdb reprocessing: public reads trimmed at Q25 with fastp, clones called with MiXCR, in-frame beta chains kept. None of the V and J calls come from the authors' own analysis; TCRdb made them. For this sample there are approximately 26,000 clones; roughly 24% appear just once. The ten largest clones capture roughly 5.6% of the sample.

Specimen: blood. This clonotype was obtained from a female donor with papillary thyroid cancer or a benign thyroid nodule (not recorded which). Some clones in this sample may be carry-over from other donors' samples. The sequence is built from TRBV28 and TRBJ2-1; the D gene is perhaps TRBD2, on 6 matching bases. The CDR3: CASSTLGGASYNEQFF. Here is the DNA: TGTGCCAGCAGTACTCTAGGCGGGGCTTCGTACAATGAGCAGTTCTTC. The entire variable domain, with the stretches around the CDR3 drawn from the reference TRBV28 and TRBJ2-1 proteins, is DVKVTQSSRYLVKRTGEKVFLECVQDMDHENMFWYRQDPGLGLRLIYFSYDVKMKEKGDIPEGYSVSREKKERFSLILESASTNQTSMYLCASSTLGGASYNEQFFGPGTRLTVL.